One and the same sample provided the 10 T cell receptor beta chains below, sequenced in a study of cytomegalovirus exposure and HLA in healthy donors. Profiled with immunoSEQ multiplex PCR; TCRdb holds only in-frame clones, not every one. This repertoire shows 150,000 to 200,000 clones, roughly 84% found once; its top ten account for 10%. What was sequenced was PBMCs. These TCRs come from a man under 40 in good health and CMV-seropositive.

This chain connects TRBV4-3 to TRBJ2-7; TRBD2 matches at 9 bases. The CDR3 covers 15 residues. Trimming at V came to 0 bases and at J to 2 bases, leaving 2 bases not matched to a gene. The V gene's germline CDR1 is LGHNA and CDR2 YSLEER. The CDR3 DNA sequence: TGCGCCAGCAGCCAAGATCCTAGCGGGGCCTACGAGCAGTACTTC. It codes for CASSQDPSGAYEQYF.

The gene calls are TRBV7-8 and TRBJ1-5; weak D call: TRBD1 (6 bases). CDR1 and CDR2 (germline): SGHVS, FQNEAQ. The CDR3 has 16 residues. The ends were cut back, 5 bases at V and 6 bases at J, with 20 bases in the middle. The CDR3 nucleotides read TGTGCCAGCAGCCCCCGAGGGGACACCGACACTCAGCCCCAGCATTTT. Its translation is CASSPRGDTDTQPQHF.

The rearrangement joins TRBV28 to TRBJ2-7; possibly TRBD2 for D (5 bases). Germline V gives CDR1 MDHEN, CDR2 SYDVKM. V dropped 3 bases and J dropped 4 bases, with 10 bases sitting between them. The CDR3 is 13 residues long. CDR3 region: CASSFRTVYEQYF. For the CDR3, the DNA is TGTGCCAGCAGTTTCCGGACTGTGTACGAGCAGTACTTC.

This chain links TRBV7-2 with TRBJ1-4; D is ambiguous. CDR1 is SGHTA and CDR2 is FQGNSA in the germline V gene. This CDR3 contains 15 residues. Trimming took 1 base from V and 8 from J, leaving 14 bases between them. CDR3 in DNA: TGTGCCAGCAGCTTAGAATCCAAGCGAGAGGAAAAACTGTTTTTT. It specifies CASSLESKREEKLFF.

The chain employs TRBV4-1 and TRBJ1-4; 10 nucleotides match TRBD1. This CDR3 has 15 residues. Germline values: CDR1 MGHRA, CDR2 YSYEKL. V was pared by 4 bases and J by 8 bases, with 7 bases of the junction left unmatched. The CDR3 here is CASSPPTGGEEKLFF. The CDR3 nucleotides are TGCGCCAGCAGCCCTCCGACAGGGGGCGAGGAAAAACTGTTTTTT.

This clone has more than one count but fewer than ten. The CDR3 sequence is CASGQGAYGYTF. DNA for the CDR3: TGTGCCAGCGGACAGGGTGCCTATGGCTACACCTTC. V and J are TRBV27 and TRBJ1-2; 8 bases are shared with TRBD1. V gave up 8 bases and J gave up 4 bases; unmatched junction bases: 3. This CDR3 has 12 amino acids. Per the germline V gene, CDR1 is MNHEY and CDR2 is SMNVEV (reference sequence).

The chain has TRBV9 and TRBJ2-7; 11 nucleotides align to TRBD2. V lost 4 bases, J lost 6 bases, and 15 bases stayed unmatched. This CDR3 is built from 17 residues. Germline V gene sequence: CDR1 SGDLS, CDR2 YYNGEE. The chain's CDR3 is CASSLSPLGLAGGEQYF. The CDR3 region has the DNA TGTGCCAGCAGCCTAAGCCCCTTGGGGCTAGCGGGGGGCGAGCAGTACTTC.

The chain employs TRBV10-2 and TRBJ2-1; 12 bases map to TRBD1. CDR3 size: 14 residues. Germline CDR1 WSHSY, CDR2 SAAADI. V was clipped by 7 bases and J by 10 bases; unmatched bases: 8. CDR3 protein: CASTPGQGAWEQFF. In DNA form, the CDR3 reads TGCGCCAGCACACCGGGACAGGGGGCATGGGAGCAGTTCTTC.

The J gene is TRBJ1-5, the V gene TRBV15; D unresolved. Trimming cost V 0 bases and J 9 bases, with 9 bases left between them. The CDR3 covers 13 residues. Germline loops: CDR1 LNHNV, CDR2 YYDKDF (reference sequence). The CDR3 reads CATSRDPNSPQHF. The CDR3 DNA is TGTGCCACCAGCAGAGATCCAAACTCGCCCCAGCATTTT. Combining the CDR3 with reference TRBV15 and TRBJ1-5 gives the whole variable domain DAMVIQNPRYQVTQFGKPVTLSCSQTLNHNVMYWYQQKSSQAPKLLFHYYDKDFNNEADTPDNFQSRRPNTSFCFLDIRSPGLGDTAMYLCATSRDPNSPQHFGDGTRLSIL.

J is TRBJ2-6 and V is TRBV30; 11 nucleotides line up with TRBD1. Germline V gives CDR1 GTSNPN, CDR2 SVGIG (reference sequence). The CDR3 has 23 amino acids. V gave up 0 bases and J gave up 4 bases; unmatched junction bases: 23. The DNA of the CDR3 is TGTGCCTGGAGTGTAATGGGGAAACCCCTGCCGGGACAGGGGGTAGAAGGGGCCAACGTCCTGACTTTC. Amino acids: CAWSVMGKPLPGQGVEGANVLTF. Complete variable domain (other parts from reference TRBV30 and TRBJ2-6): SQTIHQWPATLVQPVGSPLSLECTVEGTSNPNLYWYRQAAGRGLQLLFYSVGIGQISSEVPQNLSASRPQDRQFILSSKKLLLSDSGFYLCAWSVMGKPLPGQGVEGANVLTFGAGSRLTVL.